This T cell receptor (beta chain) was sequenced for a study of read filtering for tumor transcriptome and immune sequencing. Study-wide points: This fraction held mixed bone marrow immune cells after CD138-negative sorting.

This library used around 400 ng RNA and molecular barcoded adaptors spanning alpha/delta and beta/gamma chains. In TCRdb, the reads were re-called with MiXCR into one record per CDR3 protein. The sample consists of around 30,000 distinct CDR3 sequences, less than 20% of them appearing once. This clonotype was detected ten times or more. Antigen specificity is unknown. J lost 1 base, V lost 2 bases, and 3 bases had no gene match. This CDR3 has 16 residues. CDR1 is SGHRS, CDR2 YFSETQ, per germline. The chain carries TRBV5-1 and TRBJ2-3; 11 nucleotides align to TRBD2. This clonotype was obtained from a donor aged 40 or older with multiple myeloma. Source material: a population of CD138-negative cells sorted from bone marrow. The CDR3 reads CASSLTSGRGTDTQYF. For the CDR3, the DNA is TGCGCCAGCAGCTTAACTAGCGGGAGAGGCACAGATACGCAGTATTTT.